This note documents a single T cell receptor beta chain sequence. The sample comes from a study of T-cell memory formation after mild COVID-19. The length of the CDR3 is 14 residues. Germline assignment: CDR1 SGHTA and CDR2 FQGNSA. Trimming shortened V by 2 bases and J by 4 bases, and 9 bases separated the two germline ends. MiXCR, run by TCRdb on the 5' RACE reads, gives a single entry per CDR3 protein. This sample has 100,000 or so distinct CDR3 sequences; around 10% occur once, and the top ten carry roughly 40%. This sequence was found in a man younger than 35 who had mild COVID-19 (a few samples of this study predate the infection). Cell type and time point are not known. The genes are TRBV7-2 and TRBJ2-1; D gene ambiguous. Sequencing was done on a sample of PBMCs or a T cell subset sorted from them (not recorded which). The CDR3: CASSLSAMYNEQFF. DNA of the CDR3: TGTGCCAGCAGCTTATCGGCGATGTACAATGAGCAGTTCTTC.